This T cell receptor (beta chain) was sequenced for a study of blood T cell repertoires in COVID-19. About the study: The United States, Italy and Spain supplied acute and convalescent COVID-19 samples. From T cells, B-cell-depleted T cells, or PBMCs came the material, which was cDNA or gDNA.

Per the study methods: Using reference gene primer amplification, nucleated cell counts were estimated. Profiled with immunoSEQ multiplex PCR; TCRdb holds only in-frame clones, not every one. From that table come the V and J calls and clone size; the DNA was used to work out D and trimming. This sample has 150,000 to 200,000 clones, with about four fifths found just once. The CDR3 is 15 residues long. In germline, CDR1 is MGHRA, CDR2 YSYEKL. V was cut by 2 bases and J by 4 bases, with 12 bases left in between. The clonotype was recovered from a man between 60 and 75 years old with active or convalescent COVID-19. The chain couples TRBV4-1 to TRBJ1-5; no clear D. The specimen sequenced was peripheral blood. The CDR3 protein is CASSQLALPNQPQHF. CDR3 DNA: TGCGCCAGCAGCCAACTGGCCCTTCCTAATCAGCCCCAGCATTTT.